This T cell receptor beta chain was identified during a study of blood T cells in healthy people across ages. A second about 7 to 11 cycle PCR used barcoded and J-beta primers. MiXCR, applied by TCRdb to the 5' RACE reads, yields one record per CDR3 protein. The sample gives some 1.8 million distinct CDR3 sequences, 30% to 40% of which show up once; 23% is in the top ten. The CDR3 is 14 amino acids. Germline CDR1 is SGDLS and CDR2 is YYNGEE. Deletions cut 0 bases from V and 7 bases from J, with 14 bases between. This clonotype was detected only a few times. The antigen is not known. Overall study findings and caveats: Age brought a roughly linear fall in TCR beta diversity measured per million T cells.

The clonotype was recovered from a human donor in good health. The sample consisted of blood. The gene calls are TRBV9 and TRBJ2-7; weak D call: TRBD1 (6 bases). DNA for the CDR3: TGTGCCAGCAGCGTAGACGCAGGGGTAAGGGAGCAGTACTTC. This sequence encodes CASSVDAGVREQYF.